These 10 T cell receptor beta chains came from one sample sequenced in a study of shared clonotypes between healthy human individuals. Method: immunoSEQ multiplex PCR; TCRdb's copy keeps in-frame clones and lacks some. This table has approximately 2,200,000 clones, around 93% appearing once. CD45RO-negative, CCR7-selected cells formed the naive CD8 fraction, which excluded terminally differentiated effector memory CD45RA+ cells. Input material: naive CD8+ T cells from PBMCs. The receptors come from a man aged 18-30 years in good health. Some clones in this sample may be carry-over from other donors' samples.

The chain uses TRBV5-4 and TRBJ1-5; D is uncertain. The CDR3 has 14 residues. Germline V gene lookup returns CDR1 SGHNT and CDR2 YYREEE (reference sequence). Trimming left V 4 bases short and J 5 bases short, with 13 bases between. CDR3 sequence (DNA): TGTGCCAGCAGCCCGGGCCTAGACGATCAGCCCCAGCATTTT. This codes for CASSPGLDDQPQHF.

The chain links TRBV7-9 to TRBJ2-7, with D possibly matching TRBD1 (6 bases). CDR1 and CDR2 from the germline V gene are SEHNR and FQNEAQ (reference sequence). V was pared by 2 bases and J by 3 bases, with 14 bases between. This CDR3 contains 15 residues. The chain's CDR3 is CASSLTAGTYYEQYF. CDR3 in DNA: TGTGCCAGCAGCTTAACCGCCGGGACATACTACGAGCAGTACTTC. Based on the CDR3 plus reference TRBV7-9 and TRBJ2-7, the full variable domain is DTGVSQNPRHKITKRGQNVTFRCDPISEHNRLYWYRQTLGQGPEFLTYFQNEAQLEKSRLLSDRFSAERPKGSFSTLEIQRTEQGDSAMYLCASSLTAGTYYEQYFGPGTRLTVT.

In DNA, the CDR3 is TGTGCCAGCAGTAGAAGGGAGGCTCCCGGGGAGCTGTTTTTT. Amino acids: CASSRREAPGELFF. The chain couples TRBV28 to TRBJ2-2; the D gene is possibly TRBD2 (6 bases). V dropped 5 bases and J dropped 6 bases, with 13 bases sitting between them. Per germline, CDR1 MDHEN and CDR2 SYDVKM. This CDR3 contains 14 residues. Using reference TRBV28 and TRBJ2-2 for the parts outside the CDR3, the full variable domain is DVKVTQSSRYLVKRTGEKVFLECVQDMDHENMFWYRQDPGLGLRLIYFSYDVKMKEKGDIPEGYSVSREKKERFSLILESASTNQTSMYLCASSRREAPGELFFGEGSRLTVL.

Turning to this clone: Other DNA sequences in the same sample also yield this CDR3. The CDR3 sequence: CASSLGGGLEQYF. The CDR3, as DNA: TGTGCCAGCAGTTTAGGAGGGGGCCTCGAGCAGTACTTC. The chain has TRBV27 and TRBJ2-7; the D gene is possibly TRBD1 (7 bases). V lost 2 bases and J 6 bases, leaving 11 bases between the germline ends. Germline assignment: CDR1 MNHEY and CDR2 SMNVEV (reference sequence). This CDR3 has 13 amino acids.

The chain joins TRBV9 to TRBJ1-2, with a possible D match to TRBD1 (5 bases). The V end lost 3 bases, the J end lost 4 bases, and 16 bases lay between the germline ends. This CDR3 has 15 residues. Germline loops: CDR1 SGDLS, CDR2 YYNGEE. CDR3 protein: CASSAGGDGGYGYTF. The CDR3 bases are TGTGCCAGCAGCGCGGGAGGGGATGGGGGCTATGGCTACACCTTC.

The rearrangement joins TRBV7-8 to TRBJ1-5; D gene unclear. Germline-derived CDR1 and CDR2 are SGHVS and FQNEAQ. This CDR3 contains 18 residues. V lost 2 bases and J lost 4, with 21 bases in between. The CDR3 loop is CASSLTPPGSLINQPQHF. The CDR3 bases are TGTGCCAGCAGCTTAACCCCTCCGGGGAGTTTAATTAATCAGCCCCAGCATTTT. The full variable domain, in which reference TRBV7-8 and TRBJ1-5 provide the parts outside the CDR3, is GAGVSQSPRYKVAKRGQDVALRCDPISGHVSLFWYQQALGQGPEFLTYFQNEAQLDKSGLPSDRFFAERPEGSVSTLKIQRTQQEDSAVYLCASSLTPPGSLINQPQHFGDGTRLSIL.

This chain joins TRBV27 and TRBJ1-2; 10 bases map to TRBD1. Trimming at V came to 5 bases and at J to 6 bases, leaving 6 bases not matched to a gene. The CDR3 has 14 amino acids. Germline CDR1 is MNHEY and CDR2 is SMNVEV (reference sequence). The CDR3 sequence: CASSGTGVFDGYTF. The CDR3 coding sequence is TGTGCCAGCAGTGGGACAGGGGTCTTTGATGGCTACACCTTC.

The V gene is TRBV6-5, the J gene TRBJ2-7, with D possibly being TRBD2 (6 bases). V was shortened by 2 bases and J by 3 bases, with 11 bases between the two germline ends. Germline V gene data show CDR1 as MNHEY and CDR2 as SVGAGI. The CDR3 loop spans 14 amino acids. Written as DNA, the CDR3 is TGTGCCAGCAGTTACCCTGGAGGGAACTACGAGCAGTACTTC. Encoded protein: CASSYPGGNYEQYF.

CDR3 sequence reads: CAWRGGYLYEQYF. The DNA of the CDR3 is TGTGCCTGGCGGGGGGGGTACTTGTACGAGCAGTACTTC. The chain joins TRBV30 to TRBJ2-7; 8 nucleotides align to TRBD2. V lost 5 bases to trimming and J lost 4 bases; unmatched junction nucleotides: 7. The CDR3 contains 13 residues. The germline CDR1 and CDR2 sequences are GTSNPN and SVGIG (reference sequence).

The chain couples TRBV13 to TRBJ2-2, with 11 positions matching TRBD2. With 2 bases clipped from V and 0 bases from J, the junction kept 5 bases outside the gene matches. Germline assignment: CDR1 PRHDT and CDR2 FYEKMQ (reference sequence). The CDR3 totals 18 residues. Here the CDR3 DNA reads TGTGCCAGCAGCTTACGTAGCGGGAGGGCCTCGAACACCGGGGAGCTGTTTTTT. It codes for CASSLRSGRASNTGELFF.